The 11 T cell receptor beta chains below come from one sample, sequenced in a study of blood T cell repertoires in COVID-19 (dated by TCRdb to 2018 to 2021). Preparation of the library involved the immunoSEQ multiplex PCR assay. Entries here come from immuneACCESS through TCRdb and include only in-frame sequences with V and J called. Some clones fail to appear in such tables; in the studies checked, an unresolved V gene covers under half of the shortfall, and the cause of the remainder is unknown. Here the sample has under 300,000 clones; 88% occur a single time. Of the sample, 0.99% falls within the top ten clones. Sequencing used peripheral blood. The receptor set was obtained from a woman aged 40 to 55 who had recovered from COVID-19.

The CDR3 sequence is CASTLDSETQYF. The CDR3 DNA sequence: TGTGCCAGCACCCTCGACTCGGAGACCCAGTACTTC. J is TRBJ2-5 and V is TRBV12-3 or TRBV12-4; D gene uncertain. This CDR3 spans 12 amino acids. V lost 7 bases and J 5 bases, leaving 11 bases between the germline ends.

A few counts support this clone. CDR3 region: CASSPGDSPLGGYTF. The CDR3 bases are TGTGCCAGCAGCCCGGGGGACAGTCCGCTTGGTGGCTACACCTTC. The chain has TRBV9 and TRBJ1-2; 7 bases match TRBD1. This CDR3 has 15 amino acids. V shed 4 bases, J shed 7 bases, and the junction held 13 bases outside the gene matches. In germline, CDR1 is SGDLS, CDR2 YYNGEE.

V is TRBV7-2 and J is TRBJ1-3, with unresolved D. Germline-derived CDR1 and CDR2 are SGHTA and FQGNSA. The V and J ends lost 3 bases and 0 bases respectively, with 6 bases between them. The CDR3 is 14 amino acids. CDR3 sequence reads: CASSLGSSGNTIYF. CDR3 nucleotides: TGTGCCAGCAGCTTGGGCAGCTCTGGAAACACCATATATTTT.

This clone was counted once. This rearrangement joins TRBV21-1 to TRBJ2-4; the tabulated D call, TRBD2, remains unverified against the DNA. TRBV21-1 has pseudogene status. This CDR3 region has 16 residues. Written as DNA, the CDR3 is TGTGCCAGCAGGGGGGGGCAGCACCAAGCCAAAAACATTCAGTACTTC. Translating it yields CASRGGQHQAKNIQYF.

The chain carries TRBV28 and TRBJ1-5, with D unresolved. The germline gives CDR1 MDHEN, CDR2 SYDVKM. The V end lost 5 bases, the J end lost 2 bases, and 4 bases lay between the germline ends. There are 12 residues in the CDR3. The DNA of the CDR3 is TGTGCCAGCAGTGCGGGCAATCAGCCCCAGCATTTT. Translating it yields CASSAGNQPQHF. The entire variable domain, with the rest obtained from reference TRBV28 and TRBJ1-5, is as follows: DVKVTQSSRYLVKRTGEKVFLECVQDMDHENMFWYRQDPGLGLRLIYFSYDVKMKEKGDIPEGYSVSREKKERFSLILESASTNQTSMYLCASSAGNQPQHFGDGTRLSIL.

The chain combines TRBV28 with TRBJ2-3; possible D gene TRBD2, 6 bases. Per germline, CDR1 MDHEN and CDR2 SYDVKM. The CDR3 sequence is 16 residues long. Trimming shortened V by 7 bases and J by 6 bases, and 23 bases separated the two germline ends. CDR3 coding DNA: TGTGCCAGCACCCCCCCCGGCAGGGACTTATTCGATACGCAGTATTTT. This gives the protein CASTPPGRDLFDTQYF.

The chain links TRBV29-1 to TRBJ2-3; 7 bases line up with TRBD1. The CDR3 loop spans 14 amino acids. V shed 5 bases, J shed 2 bases, and the junction held 7 bases outside the gene matches. The germline V gene encodes CDR1 SQVTM and CDR2 ANQGSEA. For the CDR3, the DNA is TGCAGCGTTCCCCTGACAGGGAACACAGATACGCAGTATTTT. The encoded protein is CSVPLTGNTDTQYF.

The chain is built from TRBV29-1 and TRBJ1-1, with 9 bases lining up with TRBD1. The length of the CDR3 is 14 residues. The germline gives CDR1 SQVTM, CDR2 ANQGSEA. V was pared by 7 bases and J by 10 bases, with 16 bases of the junction left unmatched. CDR3 residues: CSGGSPRTGAGAFF. The DNA of the CDR3 is TGCAGCGGGGGGTCTCCCAGGACAGGGGCAGGAGCTTTCTTT.

The chain has TRBV4-2 and TRBJ2-2; 8 nucleotides match TRBD1. The CDR3 runs to 16 residues. The junction had 4 bases not matched to a gene; V was cut back by 4 bases and J by 0 bases. Germline lookup yields CDR1 LGHNA and CDR2 YNFKEQ. DNA for the CDR3: TGTGCCAGCAGCCCCTGGACAGGGACGAACACCGGGGAGCTGTTTTTT. It translates to CASSPWTGTNTGELFF.

The chain combines TRBV7-2 with TRBJ2-2, with TRBD2 as a possible D gene (6 bases). V was shortened by 5 bases and J by 5 bases, with 15 bases between the two germline ends. The CDR3 totals 15 residues. Germline CDR1 SGHTA, CDR2 FQGNSA. DNA of the CDR3: TGTGCCAGCAGCCCGGGACTTAGAGGGACCGGGGAGCTGTTTTTT. This encodes CASSPGLRGTGELFF.

V and J are TRBV11-1 and TRBJ2-3, with TRBD1 identical over 12 bases. The CDR3 is made up of 16 amino acids. J gave up 8 bases and V 5 bases, and 11 bases lay outside the gene matches. CDR1 is SGHAT, CDR2 FQDESV, per germline (reference sequence). The CDR3 nucleotides are TGTGCCAGCAGCCCCCCCGGGACAGGGGGCGCGGGTACGCAGTATTTT. Encoded protein: CASSPPGTGGAGTQYF.